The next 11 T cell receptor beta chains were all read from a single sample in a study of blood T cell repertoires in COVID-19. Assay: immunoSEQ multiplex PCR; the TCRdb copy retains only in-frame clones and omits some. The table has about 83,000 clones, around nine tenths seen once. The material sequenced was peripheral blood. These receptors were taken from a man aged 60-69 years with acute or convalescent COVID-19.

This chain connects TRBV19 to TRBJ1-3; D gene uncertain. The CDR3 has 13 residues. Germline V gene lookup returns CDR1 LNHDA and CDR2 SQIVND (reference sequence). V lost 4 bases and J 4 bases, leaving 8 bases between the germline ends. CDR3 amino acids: CASSTPVGNTIYF. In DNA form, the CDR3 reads TGTGCCAGTAGTACCCCCGTAGGAAACACCATATATTTT.

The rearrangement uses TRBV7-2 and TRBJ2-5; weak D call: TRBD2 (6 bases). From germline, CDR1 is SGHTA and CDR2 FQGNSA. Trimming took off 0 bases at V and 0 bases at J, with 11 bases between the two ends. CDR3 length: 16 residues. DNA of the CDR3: TGTGCCAGCAGCTTAGCGGGGGGACTGTACCAAGAGACCCAGTACTTC. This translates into CASSLAGGLYQETQYF.

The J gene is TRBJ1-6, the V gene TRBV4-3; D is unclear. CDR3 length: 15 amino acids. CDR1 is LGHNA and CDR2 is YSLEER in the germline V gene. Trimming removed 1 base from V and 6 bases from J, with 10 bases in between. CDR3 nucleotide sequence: TGCGCCAGCAGCCAAGCTGGGAGTCCTAATTCACCCCTCCACTTT. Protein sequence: CASSQAGSPNSPLHF.

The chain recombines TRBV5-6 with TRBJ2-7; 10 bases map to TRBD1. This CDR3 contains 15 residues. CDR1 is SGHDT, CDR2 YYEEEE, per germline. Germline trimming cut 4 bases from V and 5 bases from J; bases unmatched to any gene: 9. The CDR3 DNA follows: TGTGCCAGCAGCAAGGGACAGGGGTTGTTGGACGAGCAGTACTTC. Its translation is CASSKGQGLLDEQYF.

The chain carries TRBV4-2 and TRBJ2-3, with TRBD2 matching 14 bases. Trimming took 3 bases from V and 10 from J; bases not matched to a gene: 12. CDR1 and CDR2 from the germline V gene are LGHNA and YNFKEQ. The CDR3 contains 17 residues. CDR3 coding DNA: TGTGCCAGCAGCCATGCGACTAGCGGGGGGGCCTTATATGCGCAGTATTTT. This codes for CASSHATSGGALYAQYF.

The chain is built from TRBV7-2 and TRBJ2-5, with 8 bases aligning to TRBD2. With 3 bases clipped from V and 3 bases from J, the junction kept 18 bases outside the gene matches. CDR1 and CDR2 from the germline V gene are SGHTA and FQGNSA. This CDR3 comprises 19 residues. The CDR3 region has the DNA TGTGCCAGCAGCTTTTGGAAACTTGGAATAGCGGGGTCTGAAGAGACCCAGTACTTC. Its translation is CASSFWKLGIAGSEETQYF. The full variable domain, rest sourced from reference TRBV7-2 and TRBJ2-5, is GAGVSQSPSNKVTEKGKDVELRCDPISGHTALYWYRQSLGQGLEFLIYFQGNSAPDKSGLPSDRFSAERTGGSVSTLTIQRTQQEDSAVYLCASSFWKLGIAGSEETQYFGPGTRLLVL.

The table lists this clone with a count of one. CDR3 loop: CASIPTGGLETQYF. For the CDR3, the DNA is TGCGCCAGCATCCCAACAGGGGGCCTAGAGACCCAGTACTTC. This rearrangement joins TRBV5-1 to TRBJ2-5; 9 nucleotides align to TRBD1. The trim removed 6 bases at V and 4 bases at J, leaving 7 bases unmatched. This CDR3 contains 14 residues. CDR1 and CDR2 from the germline V gene are SGHRS and YFSETQ.

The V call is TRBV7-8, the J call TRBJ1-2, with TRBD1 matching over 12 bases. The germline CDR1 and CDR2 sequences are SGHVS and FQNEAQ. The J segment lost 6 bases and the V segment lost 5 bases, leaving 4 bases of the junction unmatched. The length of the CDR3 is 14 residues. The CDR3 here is CASSQGQGAHGYTF. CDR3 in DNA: TGTGCCAGCAGCCAGGGACAGGGGGCCCATGGCTACACCTTC.

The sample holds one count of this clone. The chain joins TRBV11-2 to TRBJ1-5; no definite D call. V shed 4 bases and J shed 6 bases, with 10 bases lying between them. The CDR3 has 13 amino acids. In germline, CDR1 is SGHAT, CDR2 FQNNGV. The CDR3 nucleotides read TGTGCCAGCAGCTGGGCCCTGGGTCAGCCCCAGCATTTT. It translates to CASSWALGQPQHF. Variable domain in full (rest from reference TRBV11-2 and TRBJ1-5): EAGVAQSPRYKIIEKRQSVAFWCNPISGHATLYWYQQILGQGPKLLIQFQNNGVVDDSQLPKDRFSAERLKGVDSTLKIQPAKLEDSAVYLCASSWALGQPQHFGDGTRLSIL.

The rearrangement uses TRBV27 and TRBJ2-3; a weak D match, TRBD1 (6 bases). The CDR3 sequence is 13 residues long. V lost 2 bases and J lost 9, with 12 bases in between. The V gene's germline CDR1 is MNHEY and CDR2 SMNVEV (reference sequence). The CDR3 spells CASSLAARGTQYF. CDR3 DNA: TGTGCCAGCAGTTTAGCGGCCAGGGGCACGCAGTATTTT.

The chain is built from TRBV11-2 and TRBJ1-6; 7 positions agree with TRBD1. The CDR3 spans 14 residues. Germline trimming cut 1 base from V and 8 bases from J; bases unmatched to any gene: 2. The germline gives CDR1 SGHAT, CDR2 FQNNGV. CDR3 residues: CASSLGRGHSPLHF. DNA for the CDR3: TGTGCCAGCAGCTTAGGTAGGGGGCATTCACCCCTCCACTTT.